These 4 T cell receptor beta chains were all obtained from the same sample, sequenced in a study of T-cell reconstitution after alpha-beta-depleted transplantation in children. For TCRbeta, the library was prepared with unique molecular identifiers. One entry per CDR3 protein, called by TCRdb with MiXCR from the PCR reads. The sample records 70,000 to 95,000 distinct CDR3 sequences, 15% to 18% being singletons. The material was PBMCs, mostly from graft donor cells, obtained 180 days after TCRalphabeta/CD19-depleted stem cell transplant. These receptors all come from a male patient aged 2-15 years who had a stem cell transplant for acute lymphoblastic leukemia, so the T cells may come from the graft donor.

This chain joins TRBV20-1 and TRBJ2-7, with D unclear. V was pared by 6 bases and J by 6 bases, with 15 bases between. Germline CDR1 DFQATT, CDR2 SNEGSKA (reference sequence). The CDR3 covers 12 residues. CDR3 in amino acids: CSAPHLLSEQYF. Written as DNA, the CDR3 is TGCAGTGCCCCCCACCTTCTCTCCGAGCAGTACTTC.

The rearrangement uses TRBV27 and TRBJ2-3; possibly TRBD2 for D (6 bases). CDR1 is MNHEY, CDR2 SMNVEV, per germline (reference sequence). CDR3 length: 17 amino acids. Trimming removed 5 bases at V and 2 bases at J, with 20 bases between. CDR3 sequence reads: CASSPTSSVDFTDTQYF. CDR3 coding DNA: TGTGCCAGCAGTCCTACTAGCTCGGTCGACTTCACAGATACGCAGTATTTT.

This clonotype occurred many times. CDR3 sequence: CASSPQTRVPTDTQYF. DNA of the CDR3: TGTGCCAGCAGCCCCCAGACCAGGGTCCCCACAGATACGCAGTATTTT. The chain recombines TRBV7-8 with TRBJ2-3, with a possible D match to TRBD1 (5 bases). CDR3 length equals 16 residues. The V gene's germline CDR1 is SGHVS and CDR2 FQNEAQ. Between the trimmed V and J ends, which lost 5 bases and 2 bases, there was a span of 17 bases.

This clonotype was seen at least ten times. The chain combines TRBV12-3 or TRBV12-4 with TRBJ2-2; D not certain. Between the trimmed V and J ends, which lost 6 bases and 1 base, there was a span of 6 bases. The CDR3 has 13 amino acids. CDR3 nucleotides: TGTGCCAGCAGATACTTGAACACCGGGGAGCTGTTTTTT. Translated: CASRYLNTGELFF.